The rows below give T cell receptor beta chains drawn from one sample of a study of blood T cell repertoires in COVID-19. Sequencing used immunoSEQ multiplex PCR; TCRdb keeps in-frame clones, though not all of them. In the table there are some 300,000 clones, about 85% of which are singletons. Sample: peripheral blood. The origin of the receptors is a young man with active or convalescent COVID-19. The CDR3 runs from the conserved cysteine through the conserved F or W. Each record gives: J gene, V gene, CDR3 protein.

TRBJ1-1,TRBV5-6,CASSLVDRANTEAFF
TRBJ1-1,TRBV24-1,CATSDTGTGNTEAFF
TRBJ2-7,TRBV28,CASSSTWDRGYEQYF
TRBJ2-7,TRBV18,CASSPNTGNRGSYEQYF
TRBJ1-1,TRBV6-5,CASSYGRGNTEAFF
TRBJ2-7,TRBV7-2,CASSLVGTGTYEQYF
TRBJ1-1,TRBV11-3,CASSPTQGAAEAFF
TRBJ2-2,TRBV10-3,CAISEASSGELFF
TRBJ2-1,TRBV18,CASSFGVTGTGTNEQFF
TRBJ2-3,TRBV4-1,CASSQGLAGGPSDTQYF
TRBJ2-1,TRBV9,CASSPYAGVGTGSEQFF
TRBJ2-1,TRBV25-1,CASSEFAGNYNEQFF
TRBJ1-1,TRBV7-6,CASSLSGGMNTEAFF
TRBJ1-1,TRBV18,CASSQGAATEAFF
TRBJ2-6,TRBV4-1,CASSHAGGYGANVLTF
TRBJ2-1,TRBV6-5,CASSTSHNEQFF
TRBJ2-1,TRBV7-9,CASSAGVYNEQFF
TRBJ2-6,TRBV6-5,CATQLDRYGANVLTF
TRBJ2-3,TRBV19,CASSMGLADLTDTQYF
TRBJ2-3,TRBV4-1,CASSHSLRTDTQYF
TRBJ2-7,TRBV28,CASSFSPEASGSYEQYF
TRBJ2-7,TRBV11-3,CASSLSGDSSYEQYF
TRBJ1-1,TRBV5-1,CASSLTGRTEAFF
TRBJ2-7,TRBV10-3,CAIRSGLADYYEQYF
TRBJ1-5,TRBV27,CASSSFNQPQHF
TRBJ1-1,TRBV3-1/TRBV3-2,CASSLLTGLIEAFF
TRBJ2-5,TRBV6-5,CASSSGETQYF
TRBJ2-7,TRBV28,CASSLTGQPVQYF
TRBJ2-7,TRBV6-2/TRBV6-3,CASSLQGSSYEQYF
TRBJ2-6,TRBV7-9,CASSLYEGSGANVLTF
TRBJ1-1,TRBV18,CASSADGGAEAFF
TRBJ1-2,TRBV12-5,CASGILGAPLYGYTF
TRBJ2-6,TRBV10-3,CAISRLSGANVLTF
TRBJ2-2,TRBV27,CASSPSTGSGELFF
TRBJ2-2,TRBV5-5,CASSIGLAANTGELFF
TRBJ2-2,TRBV19,CASSPRDRGRTGELFF
TRBJ1-5,TRBV9,CASSVEPNQPQHF
TRBJ2-7,TRBV5-6,CASSLVDEQYF
TRBJ2-3,TRBV7-2,CASSSRPGTGFTDTQYF
TRBJ1-5,TRBV7-2,CASSFGQAQPQHF
TRBJ2-1,TRBV27,CARSSQDTDRGNYNEQFF